The 23 T cell receptor beta chains reported below all come from one sample, sequenced in a study of quantifying T cell responses using KT2 cells. Background on the study: cDNA was made from DNase-treated RNA using alpha and beta constant primers.

The cDNA 3' end received a ligated oligonucleotide with a UMI. An equimolar mix of RC1.1 and RC1.2 primed the beta chain across TRBC1 and TRBC2. TCRdb reanalysed the UMI-ligation and nested PCR reads using MiXCR and keeps one entry per CDR3 protein. The sample lists 30,000 or so distinct CDR3 sequences, 6% to 8% occurring once. Sequencing used PBMCs spiked with cells of the T cell clone KT2. The receptors were gathered from a human donor.

This clonotype has only a few counts. This chain connects TRBV12-3 or TRBV12-4 to TRBJ2-2, with D unresolved. CDR3 length equals 11 residues. V gave up 3 bases and J gave up 6 bases, with 2 bases separating them. CDR3 protein: CASSFSGELFF. CDR3 in DNA: TGTGCCAGCAGTTTTTCCGGGGAGCTGTTTTTT.

This clonotype was picked up many times. The rearrangement uses TRBV6-5 and TRBJ2-7; D is unresolved. V shed 2 bases and J shed 1 base, with 12 bases lying between them. CDR3 length: 15 residues. Germline lookup yields CDR1 MNHEY and CDR2 SVGAGI. CDR3 region: CASSYDLQSSYEQYF. CDR3 sequence (DNA): TGTGCCAGCAGTTACGATCTTCAGAGTTCCTACGAGCAGTACTTC.

This clonotype was observed many times. This chain connects TRBV20-1 to TRBJ1-5, with unresolved D. Trimming removed 6 bases from V and 4 bases from J, with 10 bases in between. The V gene's germline CDR1 is DFQATT and CDR2 SNEGSKA (reference sequence). CDR3 length equals 12 residues. In nucleotides, the CDR3 is TGCAGTGCCACCCGACCTAATCAGCCCCAGCATTTT. Its protein product is CSATRPNQPQHF.

This clonotype was seen many times. The V and J genes are TRBV10-3 and TRBJ2-1; 11 bases match TRBD2. This CDR3 is 17 amino acids long. CDR1 is ENHRY and CDR2 is SYGVKD in the germline V gene. Losses at the gene ends were 2 bases for V and 5 bases for J; bases not matched to a gene: 8. The CDR3 loop reads CAISETTSGKTNNEQFF. Here the CDR3 DNA reads TGTGCCATCAGTGAGACGACTAGCGGGAAAACAAACAATGAGCAGTTCTTC.

The rearrangement joins TRBV14 to TRBJ2-3; 10 positions match TRBD2. The CDR3 spans 16 residues. J gave up 5 bases and V 0 bases, and 5 bases lay outside the gene matches. CDR1 and CDR2 (germline): SGHDN, FVKESK. CDR3: CASSQELSGRGDTQYF. CDR3 nucleotides: TGTGCCAGCAGCCAAGAATTAAGCGGGAGGGGAGATACGCAGTATTTT.

The chain employs TRBV15 and TRBJ2-4; D call uncertain. CDR3 length: 15 amino acids. V lost 3 bases, J lost 7 bases, and 16 bases lay in between. Per germline, CDR1 LNHNV and CDR2 YYDKDF (reference sequence). The CDR3 loop reads CATSSSRRTRNIQYF. The DNA for the CDR3 is TGTGCCACCAGCAGTAGTCGGCGCACGCGGAACATTCAGTACTTC.

The chain is built from TRBV4-1 and TRBJ2-7; tentatively, D is TRBD1 (6 bases). Germline V gives CDR1 MGHRA, CDR2 YSYEKL. V lost 4 bases to trimming and J lost 4 bases, with 17 bases between them. This CDR3 spans 15 amino acids. CDR3 sequence reads: CASSPNLDSLYEQYF. The CDR3 bases are TGCGCCAGCAGCCCAAACCTGGACAGCCTGTACGAGCAGTACTTC.

This chain connects TRBV2 to TRBJ2-1; TRBD1 is a possible D gene (6 bases). This CDR3 has 14 residues. CDR1 and CDR2 (germline): SNHLY, FYNNEI. Deletions cut 6 bases from V and 0 bases from J, with 9 bases between. CDR3 nucleotide sequence: TGTGCCAGCAGCGACAGGCGCTCCTACAATGAGCAGTTCTTC. Its protein product is CASSDRRSYNEQFF.

This clonotype was seen many times. The chain combines TRBV7-9 with TRBJ1-2; 10 positions match TRBD1. Germline V lookup: CDR1 SEHNR, CDR2 FQNEAQ (reference sequence). The CDR3 totals 13 residues. With 5 bases clipped from V and 6 bases from J, the junction kept 3 bases outside the gene matches. Here the CDR3 reads CASSVGTGDGYTF. The CDR3 DNA reads TGTGCCAGCAGCGTCGGGACAGGGGATGGCTACACCTTC.

This clonotype was recorded at least ten times. The V and J genes are TRBV10-3 and TRBJ1-1; TRBD1 matches 8 bases. Losses at the gene ends were 0 bases for V and 9 bases for J; bases not matched to a gene: 3. Germline values: CDR1 ENHRY, CDR2 SYGVKD. There are 13 residues in the CDR3. The CDR3 spells CAISESGQGQAFF. CDR3 coding DNA: TGTGCCATCAGTGAGTCCGGACAGGGACAAGCTTTCTTT.

This clonotype was seen more than once but under ten times. The J gene is TRBJ2-7, the V gene TRBV6-1; TRBD1 matches at 10 bases. This CDR3 spans 15 amino acids. CDR1 is MNHNS, CDR2 SASEGT, per germline. V shed 5 bases and J 2 bases; nucleotides not matched to a gene: 6. CDR3 sequence reads: CASSPGTGATYEQYF. CDR3 DNA sequence: TGTGCCAGCAGTCCCGGGACAGGGGCCACCTACGAGCAGTACTTC.

This clonotype was detected many times. The gene calls are TRBV12-3 or TRBV12-4 and TRBJ1-6; D call uncertain. Trimming removed 5 bases from V and 2 bases from J, with 13 bases in between. This CDR3 is 16 amino acids long. The CDR3: CASSGGAGTYNSPLHF. The CDR3 DNA is TGTGCCAGCAGTGGCGGAGCAGGCACCTATAATTCACCCCTCCACTTT.

This clonotype was observed many times. The chain employs TRBV12-3 or TRBV12-4 and TRBJ1-6; D is undetermined. Trimming took off 3 bases at V and 7 bases at J, with 10 bases between the two ends. The CDR3 is made up of 14 amino acids. The CDR3 region has the DNA TGTGCCAGCAGTTTCCAGGACGGCAATTCACCCCTCCACTTT. The encoded protein is CASSFQDGNSPLHF.

V gene TRBV20-1 combines with J gene TRBJ1-1; 8 bases match TRBD1. Germline V lookup: CDR1 DFQATT, CDR2 SNEGSKA (reference sequence). With 3 bases clipped from V and 0 bases from J, the junction kept 6 bases outside the gene matches. CDR3 length: 15 residues. CDR3: CSASAGGTMNTEAFF. In DNA, the CDR3 is TGCAGTGCTAGTGCAGGGGGCACCATGAACACTGAAGCTTTCTTT.

This clonotype showed up many times. The V and J genes are TRBV29-1 and TRBJ1-1; no definite D call. Trimming removed 4 bases at V and 3 bases at J, with 6 bases between. Per the germline V gene, CDR1 is SQVTM and CDR2 is ANQGSEA. The CDR3 length is 11 residues. The CDR3 nucleotides read TGCAGCGTTGCAAGGGACACTGAAGCTTTCTTT. Its protein is CSVARDTEAFF.

Ten or more counts support this clonotype. Here the CDR3 DNA reads TGCAGTGCTAGCAACTGGCAGGGTGGCACTGAAGCTTTCTTT. It is translated as CSASNWQGGTEAFF. V is TRBV20-1 and J is TRBJ1-1, with TRBD1 as a possible D gene (5 bases). The CDR3 extends over 14 amino acids. CDR1 and CDR2 from the germline V gene are DFQATT and SNEGSKA (reference sequence). Trimming removed 3 bases at V and 4 bases at J, with 15 bases between.

This clonotype was observed a single time. The CDR3 protein is CASVSWDRVNTGELFF. The CDR3 bases are TGTGCCAGCGTCTCGTGGGACAGGGTGAACACCGGGGAGCTGTTTTTT. V and J are TRBV27 and TRBJ2-2; 9 nucleotides agree with TRBD1. Looked up from germline, CDR1 is MNHEY and CDR2 is SMNVEV (reference sequence). The CDR3 is 16 amino acids. V was pared by 8 bases and J by 1 base, with 8 bases of the junction left unmatched.

This clonotype was seen at least ten times. V usage is TRBV20-1 and J usage is TRBJ2-5, with TRBD2 identical over 13 bases. CDR1 is DFQATT, CDR2 SNEGSKA, per germline (reference sequence). The CDR3 extends over 14 amino acids. V shed 6 bases and J 5 bases; nucleotides not matched to a gene: 6. The CDR3: CSAILAGGTETQYF. For the CDR3, the DNA is TGCAGTGCCATACTAGCGGGAGGGACGGAGACCCAGTACTTC.

Concerning this clonotype: This CDR3 is missing its conserved last phenylalanine or tryptophan, likely due to a read error. The gene calls are TRBV2 and TRBJ2-2; 8 bases agree with TRBD1. CDR3 length: 15 amino acids. Trimming took 7 bases from V and 4 from J; bases not matched to a gene: 8. Germline CDR1 and CDR2: SNHLY and FYNNEI. The CDR3 DNA sequence: TGTGCCAGCACCACGCAGGGGGCCGGCACCGGGGAGCTGTTTCTT. Amino acids: CASTTQGAGTGELFL.

The gene calls are TRBV15 and TRBJ2-7, with 7 bases matching TRBD2. The V gene's germline CDR1 is LNHNV and CDR2 YYDKDF (reference sequence). The CDR3 runs 14 residues. J was trimmed by 7 bases and V by 0 bases; bases with no gene match: 6. The CDR3 loop reads CATSRDGGESEQYF. The CDR3 DNA sequence: TGTGCCACCAGCAGAGATGGGGGGGAATCGGAGCAGTACTTC. Combining the CDR3 with reference TRBV15 and TRBJ2-7 gives the whole variable domain DAMVIQNPRYQVTQFGKPVTLSCSQTLNHNVMYWYQQKSSQAPKLLFHYYDKDFNNEADTPDNFQSRRPNTSFCFLDIRSPGLGDTAMYLCATSRDGGESEQYFGPGTRLTVT.

This clonotype was observed a handful of times. The chain recombines TRBV6-5 with TRBJ2-3; D ambiguous. This CDR3 is 15 amino acids long. V was pared by 6 bases and J by 2 bases, with 15 bases between. The germline V gene has CDR1 MNHEY and CDR2 SVGAGI. The CDR3 loop is CASSPNSRPTDTQYF. The DNA for the CDR3 is TGTGCCAGCAGCCCTAACTCGAGACCCACAGATACGCAGTATTTT.

This clonotype was counted ten times or more. The chain has TRBV5-1 and TRBJ2-7; 8 bases match TRBD2. There are 15 residues in the CDR3. Losses at the gene ends were 2 bases for V and 4 bases for J; bases not matched to a gene: 8. CDR1 is SGHRS and CDR2 is YFSETQ in the germline V gene. As DNA, the CDR3 is TGCGCCAGCAGCTTTATGGCGGGAGGCCATTACGAGCAGTACTTC. This codes for CASSFMAGGHYEQYF.

This clonotype came up many times. V gene TRBV7-2 combines with J gene TRBJ2-3; TRBD2 might be the D (5 bases). The CDR3 covers 15 residues. V gave up 5 bases and J gave up 0 bases, with 12 bases separating them. Germline V gene data show CDR1 as SGHTA and CDR2 as FQGNSA. CDR3 loop: CASSPTGESTDTQYF. CDR3 bases: TGTGCCAGCAGCCCAACCGGGGAGAGCACAGATACGCAGTATTTT.